This record covers a single TCR beta chain. Authors' processing steps: The authors estimated nucleated cell counts from reference gene primer amplification. The repertoire was sequenced with immunoSEQ multiplex PCR; TCRdb's copy has only in-frame clones and lacks some. That table supplies the V and J calls and clone size; D and trimming were determined from the DNA. This table holds more than 95,000 clones, 84% found once. The data derive from a study of blood T cell repertoires in COVID-19. Whole-study context: The United States, Italy and Spain provided the acute and convalescent COVID-19 samples. PBMCs, B-cell-depleted T cells, or T cells were the source of the cDNA or gDNA that made up the material.

V shed 6 bases and J shed 10 bases, with 18 bases lying between them. The CDR3 is 13 residues long. This sequence originates from a man aged 60 to 75 with acute or convalescent COVID-19. Sequenced sample: peripheral blood. The chain uses TRBV12-3 or TRBV12-4 and TRBJ1-2; D remains unclear. The CDR3 coding sequence is TGTGCCAGCAGCCCTCGGACTGCGAATCTCTACACCTTC. The encoded protein is CASSPRTANLYTF.